The T cell receptor (beta chain) under discussion was sequenced for a study of identical twins. Regarding the study as a whole: Model-predicted out-of-frame TCR alpha sharing fell below observed values in monozygotic twins. Out-of-frame alpha sequences shared between twins exhibited an excess of low generation probability.

V lost 2 bases, J lost 3 bases, and 2 bases stayed unmatched. In germline, CDR1 is LNHNV, CDR2 YYDKDF (reference sequence). The CDR3 spans 15 residues. This clonotype came up many times. Its antigen is as yet unknown. All of the donors were Caucasians in good health. A universal primer site came from template switching; cDNA carried unique molecular identifiers. TCRdb passed the 5' RACE reads through MiXCR, listing each CDR3 protein once. Altogether under 350,000 distinct CDR3 sequences are present, 8.5% to 9.5% being singletons, with the ten largest covering 6% to 8.5%. These data were likewise used in another study, on yellow fever vaccine responses in identical twins.

The clonotype was recovered from a young woman in good health. This chain uses TRBV15 with TRBJ2-3; 10 bases line up with TRBD2. Material for sequencing was CD8+ T cells sorted from blood. The CDR3 DNA is TGTGCCACCAGCAGACCGACTAGCGGGACAGATACGCAGTATTTT. It translates to CATSRPTSGTDTQYF.